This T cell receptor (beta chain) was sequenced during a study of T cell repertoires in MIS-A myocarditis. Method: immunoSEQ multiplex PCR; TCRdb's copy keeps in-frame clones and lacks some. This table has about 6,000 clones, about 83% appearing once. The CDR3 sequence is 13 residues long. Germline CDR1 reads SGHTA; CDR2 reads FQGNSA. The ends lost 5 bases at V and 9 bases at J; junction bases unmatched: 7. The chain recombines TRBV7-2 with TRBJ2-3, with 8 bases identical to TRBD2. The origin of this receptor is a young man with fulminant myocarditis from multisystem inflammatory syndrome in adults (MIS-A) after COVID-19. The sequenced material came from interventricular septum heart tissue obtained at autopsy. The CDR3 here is CASSGRVAGTQYF. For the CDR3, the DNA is TGTGCCAGCAGCGGGAGAGTAGCGGGGACGCAGTATTTT. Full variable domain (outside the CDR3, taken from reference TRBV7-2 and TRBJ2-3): GAGVSQSPSNKVTEKGKDVELRCDPISGHTALYWYRQSLGQGLEFLIYFQGNSAPDKSGLPSDRFSAERTGGSVSTLTIQRTQQEDSAVYLCASSGRVAGTQYFGPGTRLTVL.